Following are 19 T cell receptor beta chains from one sample sequenced in a study of T cell responses to AZD1222 COVID-19 vaccine. TCRdb keeps only in-frame clones here, not all; method: immunoSEQ multiplex PCR. The repertoire has roughly 140,000 clones, 75% to 95% of them found once; the top ten carry 1.5% to 2%. The sequenced sample was peripheral blood, obtained on day 0 of AZD1222 vaccination. Receptor source: an adult in good health.

CDR3 region: CASSLKLRAGAQPQHF. CDR3 bases: TGCGCCAGCAGCCTAAAACTTCGGGCGGGGGCACAGCCCCAGCATTTT. The chain recombines TRBV5-1 with TRBJ1-5, with D perhaps TRBD1 (6 bases). Germline CDR1 SGHRS, CDR2 YFSETQ. Trimming stripped 4 bases from V and 7 bases from J, with 21 bases between. CDR3 length: 16 residues.

This chain uses TRBV7-2 with TRBJ2-3, with TRBD2 matching over 12 bases. CDR3 length equals 16 residues. CDR1 SGHTA and CDR2 FQGNSA come from the germline V gene. V lost 5 bases, J lost 5 bases, and 8 bases stayed unmatched. CDR3 region: CASSARLAGDGDTQYF. The CDR3 DNA reads TGTGCCAGCAGCGCCCGACTAGCGGGAGACGGAGATACGCAGTATTTT.

The V call is TRBV30, the J call TRBJ1-4; D call uncertain. The V and J ends lost 2 bases and 8 bases respectively, with 9 bases between them. This CDR3 region has 12 residues. CDR1 GTSNPN and CDR2 SVGIG come from the germline V gene (reference sequence). The CDR3 reads CAWSTSQEKLFF. For the CDR3, the DNA is TGTGCCTGGAGTACCTCCCAGGAAAAACTGTTTTTT. Full variable domain (missing parts from reference TRBV30 and TRBJ1-4): SQTIHQWPATLVQPVGSPLSLECTVEGTSNPNLYWYRQAAGRGLQLLFYSVGIGQISSEVPQNLSASRPQDRQFILSSKKLLLSDSGFYLCAWSTSQEKLFFGSGTQLSVL.

This clone was seen just once. The V and J genes are TRBV7-3 and TRBJ2-2, with D possibly matching TRBD1 (6 bases). The ends were cut back, 3 bases at V and 1 base at J, with 6 bases in the middle. The CDR3 sequence is 14 residues long. The V gene's germline CDR1 is SGHTA and CDR2 FQGTGA. CDR3 loop: CASSLTGNTGELFF. In nucleotides, the CDR3 is TGTGCCAGCAGCTTGACAGGGAACACCGGGGAGCTGTTTTTT.

V is TRBV4-3 and J is TRBJ1-2, with D hard to call. Germline V gene data show CDR1 as LGHNA and CDR2 as YSLEER. V was cut by 2 bases and J by 7 bases, with 17 bases left in between. The CDR3 sequence is 15 residues long. This CDR3 reads CASSQSSPPAGGYTF. The CDR3 region has the DNA TGCGCCAGCAGCCAATCATCCCCGCCGGCGGGTGGCTACACCTTC.

The chain has TRBV7-9 and TRBJ2-7; D may be TRBD2 (6 bases). V was pared by 5 bases and J by 6 bases, with 17 bases between. The V gene's germline CDR1 is SEHNR and CDR2 FQNEAQ (reference sequence). This CDR3 has 14 amino acids. This CDR3 reads CASSPWGVGAEQYF. CDR3 sequence (DNA): TGTGCCAGCAGCCCCTGGGGGGTTGGGGCCGAGCAGTACTTC.

This clone was observed a single time. The CDR3 reads CASSLKSGAAEAFF. CDR3 sequence (DNA): TGTGCCAGCAGCTTAAAATCGGGGGCCGCTGAAGCTTTCTTT. The gene calls are TRBV5-4 and TRBJ1-1; D may be TRBD1 (6 bases). CDR1 SGHNT and CDR2 YYREEE come from the germline V gene (reference sequence). Deletions cut 2 bases from V and 6 bases from J, with 14 bases between. The CDR3 extends over 14 amino acids.

V is TRBV6-2 or TRBV6-3 and J is TRBJ2-1; 10 bases align to TRBD2. The CDR3 totals 14 residues. The trim removed 3 bases at V and 7 bases at J, leaving 3 bases unmatched. Germline CDR1 reads MNHEY; CDR2 reads SVGEGT. CDR3: CASSYLAGDNEQFF. CDR3 DNA sequence: TGTGCCAGCAGTTATCTAGCGGGAGATAATGAGCAGTTCTTC.

The chain uses TRBV9 and TRBJ2-1; TRBD2 matches at 14 bases. With V trimmed by 3 bases and J by 8 bases, 7 bases remained unmatched. CDR3 length: 16 residues. In germline, CDR1 is SGDLS, CDR2 YYNGEE. The CDR3 DNA reads TGTGCCAGCAGCGATCGACTAGCGGGAGGGTGGGATGAGCAGTTCTTC. Amino acid sequence: CASSDRLAGGWDEQFF.

CDR3 in amino acids: CASSSQGGQPQHF. As DNA, the CDR3 is TGTGCCAGCAGCTCTCAGGGGGGCCAGCCCCAGCATTTT. The rearrangement uses TRBV7-8 and TRBJ1-5; 7 bases line up with TRBD1. CDR3 length: 13 amino acids. V lost 4 bases to trimming and J lost 7 bases; unmatched junction nucleotides: 4. Germline-derived CDR1 and CDR2 are SGHVS and FQNEAQ.

The CDR3 loop is CASSRPSGSGMQYF. The CDR3 bases are TGTGCCAGCAGCCGACCTAGCGGGAGCGGAATGCAGTACTTC. The J gene is TRBJ2-7, the V gene TRBV6-2 or TRBV6-3, with 10 bases identical to TRBD2. This CDR3 region has 14 residues. Germline lookup yields CDR1 MNHEY and CDR2 SVGEGT. Trimming removed 6 bases from V and 9 bases from J; junction bases left unmatched: 11.

This clone was seen a single time. This rearrangement joins TRBV19 to TRBJ1-5; TRBD1 is a possible D gene (6 bases). The CDR3 loop spans 16 amino acids. Trimming stripped 2 bases from V and 2 bases from J, with 13 bases between. Looked up from germline, CDR1 is LNHDA and CDR2 is SQIVND (reference sequence). Here the CDR3 reads CASSISGGRGNQPQHF. In DNA form, the CDR3 reads TGTGCCAGTAGTATATCGGGGGGCAGGGGCAATCAGCCCCAGCATTTT. The full variable domain, with the rest looked up from reference TRBV19 and TRBJ1-5, is DGGITQSPKYLFRKEGQNVTLSCEQNLNHDAMYWYRQDPGQGLRLIYYSQIVNDFQKGDIAEGYSVSREKKESFPLTVTSAQKNPTAFYLCASSISGGRGNQPQHFGDGTRLSIL.

The genes are TRBV6-5 and TRBJ2-7; TRBD1 aligns across 9 bases. The CDR3 sequence is 14 residues long. Germline V gene lookup returns CDR1 MNHEY and CDR2 SVGAGI. V shed 5 bases, J shed 4 bases, and the junction held 6 bases outside the gene matches. For the CDR3, the DNA is TGTGCCAGCAGTCGGACAGGGGCATTATACGAGCAGTACTTC. Its protein product is CASSRTGALYEQYF.

The DNA for the CDR3 is TGTGCCAGCAGCTTTACCATGAGCTCCTACAATGAGCAGTTCTTC. Translated, it gives CASSFTMSSYNEQFF. The gene calls are TRBV6-2 or TRBV6-3 and TRBJ2-1; D not resolved. Per the germline V gene, CDR1 is MNHEY and CDR2 is SVGEGT. The CDR3 runs to 15 residues. V was shortened by 6 bases and J by 0 bases, with 12 bases between the two germline ends.

CDR3 coding DNA: TGCAGCGTTGTCGTTAGCGGTTACAATGAGCAGTTCTTC. Its protein product is CSVVVSGYNEQFF. The chain joins TRBV29-1 to TRBJ2-1; D perhaps matches TRBD2 (6 bases). V was pared by 4 bases and J by 4 bases, with 11 bases between. Germline V CDR1 and CDR2: SQVTM, ANQGSEA. The length of the CDR3 is 13 residues.

This chain connects TRBV4-3 to TRBJ2-4, with 8 positions matching TRBD2. The CDR3 is 20 amino acids. Losses at the gene ends were 3 bases for V and 1 base for J; bases not matched to a gene: 17. CDR1 LGHNA and CDR2 YSLEER come from the germline V gene. The CDR3 DNA is TGCGCCAGCAGCCATTTCTCAGCGGGAGAGTGGGGGCCGGCCAAAAACATTCAGTACTTC. As protein: CASSHFSAGEWGPAKNIQYF.

This sequence joins TRBV7-8 and TRBJ1-2; TRBD1 aligns across 7 bases. J was trimmed by 0 bases and V by 4 bases; bases with no gene match: 2. The CDR3 totals 14 residues. Looked up from germline, CDR1 is SGHVS and CDR2 is FQNEAQ. The CDR3 DNA follows: TGTGCCAGCAGCTCGACAGGGACTAACTATGGCTACACCTTC. Protein sequence: CASSSTGTNYGYTF.

The V and J genes are TRBV19 and TRBJ1-5; the match to TRBD1 covers 7 bases. J gave up 0 bases and V 4 bases, and 6 bases lay outside the gene matches. This CDR3 region has 16 residues. Germline assignment: CDR1 LNHDA and CDR2 SQIVND (reference sequence). The CDR3 loop is CASSRTTGHSNQPQHF. The CDR3 DNA sequence: TGTGCCAGTAGTAGGACGACAGGGCATAGCAATCAGCCCCAGCATTTT.

In its sample, this clone was seen a few times. The V call is TRBV25-1, the J call TRBJ2-5, with a tentative D call TRBD2 (5 bases). The CDR3 spans 14 residues. Germline values: CDR1 MGHDK, CDR2 SYGVNS. The germline V and J ends were trimmed by 4 bases and 5 bases, with 14 bases remaining between them. CDR3 amino acids: CASSVTSLGETQYF. As DNA, the CDR3 is TGTGCCAGCAGTGTAACTAGTTTAGGGGAGACCCAGTACTTC.